The clone carrying this T cell receptor (beta chain) was picked up a small number of times. Collection of 7.5 to 10 milliliters of peripheral blood was performed for each donor. The sample comes from a study of blood T cells in healthy people across ages. It was with a sample-barcoded 5' primer and a J-beta primer mix that a second PCR of roughly 6 to 12 cycles was run. From the 5' RACE reads, TCRdb called clonotypes with MiXCR, one entry per CDR3 protein. Seen here are more than 1,400,000 distinct CDR3 sequences, 35% to 45% observed once, and the top ten hold 7.9%. CDR1 and CDR2 (germline): SGHRS, YFSETQ. V shed 1 base and J shed 2 bases, with 5 bases lying between them. This CDR3 is built from 13 residues.

The sample was blood. The gene calls are TRBV5-1 and TRBJ2-3; unclear D gene. This TCR came from a woman under 30 in good health. In DNA form, the CDR3 reads TGCGCCAGCAGCTTGACGGTCACAGATACGCAGTATTTT. This translates into CASSLTVTDTQYF.